This T cell receptor (beta chain) is drawn from a study of cytomegalovirus exposure and HLA in healthy donors. Both 60 Vbeta primers and 13 Jbeta primers went into the PCR. Profiling relied on immunoSEQ multiplex PCR, and the TCRdb table lists in-frame clones only, not all of them. The repertoire holds 150,000 to 200,000 clones, with about four fifths as singletons. CDR1 is SGHNT, CDR2 YYREEE, per germline (reference sequence). Trimming left V 4 bases short and J 2 bases short, with 12 bases between. CDR3 length: 14 residues. Concerning this clone itself: The antigen is undetermined.

General study findings and limits: Available immune exposure information covered CMV serostatus only.

The chain joins TRBV5-4 to TRBJ1-1; D may be TRBD1 (5 bases). Input material: PBMCs. The clonotype comes from a male donor in good health and CMV-seropositive. The CDR3: CASSHIQVNTEAFF. In DNA form, the CDR3 reads TGTGCCAGCAGCCATATACAGGTCAACACTGAAGCTTTCTTT.